The present TCR beta chain was sequenced within a study of blood T cell repertoires in COVID-19. On the study more broadly: Samples came from the United States, Italy and Spain, spanning acute and convalescent COVID-19. PBMCs, B-cell-depleted T cells, or T cells provided the cDNA or gDNA that made up the material.

In this sample, this clone turned up once. CDR3 length: 14 residues. Trimming took off 3 bases at V and 6 bases at J, with 13 bases between the two ends. Looked up from germline, CDR1 is MNHNY and CDR2 is SVGAGI (reference sequence). Original handling: Reference gene primer amplification gave nucleated cell count estimates. Method: immunoSEQ multiplex PCR; TCRdb's copy keeps in-frame clones and lacks some. The DNA gave D and trimming, while V, J and clone size come from that table. In the table there are approximately 310,000 clones, roughly 84% of which are singletons. Sequencing input: peripheral blood. The TCR originated in a man aged 50-59 years with active or convalescent COVID-19. V usage is TRBV6-6 and J usage is TRBJ2-3; D not resolved. The CDR3 sequence is CASSYVTSEDTQYF. In DNA, the CDR3 is TGTGCCAGCAGTTATGTTACTTCGGAGGATACGCAGTATTTT.